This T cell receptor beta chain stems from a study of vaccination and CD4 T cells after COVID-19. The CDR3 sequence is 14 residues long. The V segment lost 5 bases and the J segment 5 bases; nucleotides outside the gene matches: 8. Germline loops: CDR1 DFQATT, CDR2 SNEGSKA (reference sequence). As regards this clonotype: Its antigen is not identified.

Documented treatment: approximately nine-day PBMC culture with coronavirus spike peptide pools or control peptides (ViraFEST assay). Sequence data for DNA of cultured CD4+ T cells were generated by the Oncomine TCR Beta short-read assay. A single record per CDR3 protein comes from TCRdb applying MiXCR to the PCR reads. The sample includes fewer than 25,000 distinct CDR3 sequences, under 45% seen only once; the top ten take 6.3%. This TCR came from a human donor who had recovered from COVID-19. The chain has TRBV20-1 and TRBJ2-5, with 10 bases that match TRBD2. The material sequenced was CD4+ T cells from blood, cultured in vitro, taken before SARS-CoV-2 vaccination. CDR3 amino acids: CSAPRTSGHETQYF. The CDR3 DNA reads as TGCAGTGCTCCCCGGACTAGCGGCCACGAGACCCAGTACTTC.